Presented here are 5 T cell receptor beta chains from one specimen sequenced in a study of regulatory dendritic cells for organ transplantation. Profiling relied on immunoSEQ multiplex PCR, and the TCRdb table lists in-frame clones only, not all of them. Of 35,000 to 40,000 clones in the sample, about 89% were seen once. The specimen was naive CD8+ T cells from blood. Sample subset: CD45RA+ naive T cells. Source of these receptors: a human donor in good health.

The CDR3 region has the DNA TGTGCCACCCAGAACCCCTTCTCTGGGGCCAACGTCCTGACTTTC. This codes for CATQNPFSGANVLTF. This chain connects TRBV19 to TRBJ2-6, with D unclear. CDR3 length: 15 residues. Trimming left V 10 bases short and J 0 bases short, with 13 bases between. Germline V gene data show CDR1 as LNHDA and CDR2 as SQIVND (reference sequence).

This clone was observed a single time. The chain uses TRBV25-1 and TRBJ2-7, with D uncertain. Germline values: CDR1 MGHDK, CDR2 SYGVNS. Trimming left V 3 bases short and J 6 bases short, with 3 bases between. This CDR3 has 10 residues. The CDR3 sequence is CASSEGEQYF. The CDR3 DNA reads TGTGCCAGCAGTGAGGGCGAGCAGTACTTC.

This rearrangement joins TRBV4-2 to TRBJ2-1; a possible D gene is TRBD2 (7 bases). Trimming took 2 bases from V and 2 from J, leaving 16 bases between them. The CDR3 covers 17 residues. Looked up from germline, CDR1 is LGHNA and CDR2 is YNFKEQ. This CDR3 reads CASSQWEWGGTYNEQFF. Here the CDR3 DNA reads TGTGCCAGCAGCCAATGGGAATGGGGGGGCACCTACAATGAGCAGTTCTTC.

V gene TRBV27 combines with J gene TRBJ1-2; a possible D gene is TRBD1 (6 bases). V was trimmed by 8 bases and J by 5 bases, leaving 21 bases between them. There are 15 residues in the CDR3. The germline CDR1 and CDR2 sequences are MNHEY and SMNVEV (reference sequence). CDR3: CASAPRGGSTYGYTF. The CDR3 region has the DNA TGTGCCAGCGCCCCGCGCGGGGGCAGTACTTATGGCTACACCTTC.

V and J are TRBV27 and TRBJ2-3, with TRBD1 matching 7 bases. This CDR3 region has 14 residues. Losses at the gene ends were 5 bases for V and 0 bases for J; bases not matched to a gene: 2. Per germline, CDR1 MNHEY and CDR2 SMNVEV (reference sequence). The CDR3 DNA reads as TGTGCCAGCAGTCACAGGGGCAGCACAGATACGCAGTATTTT. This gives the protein CASSHRGSTDTQYF.